This is a list of T cell receptor beta chains from one sample in a study of OX40 agonist ivuxolimab in advanced cancers. The assay was immunoSEQ multiplex PCR, and TCRdb's table has in-frame clones only and misses some. The profile shows around 100,000 clones, around 87% of them singletons. The input for sequencing was CD4+ or CD8+ T cells sorted from blood, taken in a trial of the OX40 agonist ivuxolimab. The receptors derive from an adult with an advanced solid tumor such as melanoma, head and neck, liver or kidney cancer. CDR3s include the opening cysteine and the closing phenylalanine or tryptophan. Each record gives: V gene, J gene, D gene, clone size, CDR3 protein, CDR3 DNA. A D gene is named only where the DNA matches it firmly. Not every row has a clone size; where given, it reads once, few, many or a size class.

TRBV5-1	TRBJ2-3	TRBD2	.	CASSQANRTSGGRSDTQYF	TGCGCCAGCAGCCAAGCAAACAGGACTAGCGGGGGTCGATCAGATACGCAGTATTTT
TRBV9	TRBJ2-7	TRBD2	.	CASSALAGAKYEQYF	TGTGCCAGCAGCGCCTTAGCGGGGGCCAAATACGAGCAGTACTTC
TRBV27	TRBJ2-2	TRBD1	.	CASSLTGLWTGELFF	TGTGCCAGCAGCCTGACAGGGTTATGGACCGGGGAGCTGTTTTTT
TRBV5-6	TRBJ2-7	TRBD1	.	CASSRGQGADEQYF	TGTGCCAGCAGCCGGGGACAGGGGGCCGACGAGCAGTACTTC
TRBV19	TRBJ2-5	.	.	CASSMGRSGTGPQYF	TGTGCCAGTAGTATGGGTCGGAGCGGAACAGGGCCCCAGTACTTC
TRBV5-1	TRBJ2-7	TRBD2	.	CASSVITAGEGHEQYF	TGCGCCAGCTCCGTAATAACGGCGGGAGAAGGGCACGAGCAGTACTTC
TRBV7-2	TRBJ1-1	.	.	CASSLALMNTEAFF	TGTGCCAGCAGCTTAGCCTTAATGAACACTGAAGCTTTCTTT
TRBV7-8	TRBJ1-1	.	.	CASSVRATGNTEAFF	TGTGCCAGCAGCGTTAGGGCTACAGGGAACACTGAAGCTTTCTTT
TRBV18	TRBJ1-4	.	.	CASSPTWESNEKLFF	TGTGCCAGCTCACCCACATGGGAGTCTAATGAAAAACTGTTTTTT
TRBV18	TRBJ1-5	.	.	CASSPSTPDSNQPQHF	TGTGCCAGCTCACCTTCGACTCCTGATAGCAATCAGCCCCAGCATTTT
TRBV6-5	TRBJ1-6	TRBD1	.	CASKRTGELSPLHF	TGTGCCAGTAAACGGACAGGGGAACTCTCACCCCTCCACTTT
TRBV10-3	TRBJ2-3	.	.	CAISESPSLGGGRTDTQYF	TGTGCCATCAGTGAGTCGCCGAGCCTTGGGGGGGGGCGGACAGATACGCAGTATTTT
TRBV5-1	TRBJ2-1	.	.	CASSLDPGVSYNEQFF	TGCGCCAGCAGCTTGGACCCGGGAGTCTCCTACAATGAGCAGTTCTTC
TRBV5-1	TRBJ1-1	.	.	CASSLTVPNTEAFF	TGCGCCAGCAGCTTAACAGTTCCGAACACTGAAGCTTTCTTT
TRBV19	TRBJ1-4	TRBD1	.	CASKQGRTNEKLFF	TGTGCCAGTAAACAGGGGAGAACTAATGAAAAACTGTTTTTT
TRBV5-6	TRBJ2-7	TRBD1	few	CASSQGQFYEQYF	TGTGCCAGCAGCCAGGGACAGTTCTACGAGCAGTACTTC
TRBV6-5	TRBJ2-1	TRBD2	.	CASSYSTSGGANEQFF	TGTGCCAGCAGTTACTCGACTAGCGGGGGGGCCAATGAGCAGTTCTTC
TRBV2	TRBJ2-1	.	.	CASSGGAVGEQFF	TGTGCCAGCAGTGGGGGCGCGGTAGGTGAGCAGTTCTTC
TRBV15	TRBJ1-2	.	.	CATSRETGYNYGYTF	TGTGCCACCAGCAGAGAAACGGGATATAACTATGGCTACACCTTC
TRBV10-3	TRBJ2-1	TRBD2	.	CAIRGERGGLDNEQFF	TGTGCCATCAGGGGCGAGCGGGGGGGCCTAGACAATGAGCAGTTCTTC
TRBV4-1	TRBJ2-1	.	once	CASSQVQRSSVNEQFF	TGCGCCAGCAGCCAAGTTCAGCGGTCCTCGGTCAATGAGCAGTTCTTC
TRBV5-4	TRBJ2-1	.	.	CASNPPGVGEQFF	TGTGCCAGCAACCCCCCGGGGGTGGGAGAGCAGTTCTTC
TRBV20-1	TRBJ1-1	.	.	CSAEGEVGAFF	TGCAGTGCTGAGGGGGAAGTCGGTGCTTTCTTT
TRBV4-1	TRBJ1-4	TRBD1	.	CASSPGQGGTGVEKLFF	TGCGCCAGCAGCCCGGGACAGGGGGGGACTGGGGTTGAAAAACTGTTTTTT
TRBV5-1	TRBJ2-3	TRBD1	.	CASSLGQVGSTDTQYF	TGCGCCAGCAGCCTAGGACAGGTGGGGAGCACAGATACGCAGTATTTT
TRBV9	TRBJ1-3	.	once	CASSVGPGSSSGNTIYF	TGTGCCAGCAGCGTAGGTCCCGGGTCAAGCTCTGGAAACACCATATATTTT
TRBV7-2	TRBJ1-2	.	.	CASSQGTSNYGYTF	TGTGCCAGCAGCCAAGGGACATCTAACTATGGCTACACCTTC
TRBV19	TRBJ2-5	.	few	CASSGYRAGETQYF	TGTGCCAGTAGTGGGTACAGGGCGGGAGAGACCCAGTACTTC
TRBV9	TRBJ2-5	TRBD2	.	CASSEGLALETQYF	TGTGCCAGCAGCGAGGGACTAGCGTTGGAGACCCAGTACTTC
TRBV29-1	TRBJ2-5	TRBD1	.	CSAAGTGTPGETQYF	TGCAGCGCAGCCGGGACAGGGACCCCGGGAGAGACCCAGTACTTC
TRBV6-1	TRBJ2-7	TRBD2	.	CASSLTSGSYEQYF	TGTGCCAGCAGTTTGACTAGCGGGTCCTACGAGCAGTACTTC
TRBV7-3	TRBJ2-1	.	.	CASSQSSSYNEQFF	TGTGCCAGCAGCCAGTCAAGCTCCTACAATGAGCAGTTCTTC
TRBV21-1	TRBJ1-1	.	.	CASSKGGENTEAFF	TGTGCCAGCAGCAAGGGGGGGGAGAACACTGAAGCTTTCTTT
TRBV25-1	TRBJ2-1	TRBD2	.	CATSGWSGGYNEQFF	TGTGCCACCTCTGGTTGGAGCGGGGGCTACAATGAGCAGTTCTTC
TRBV4-1	TRBJ1-5	TRBD1	.	CASSLGQGPTQPQHF	TGCGCCAGCAGCCTCGGACAGGGTCCCACGCAGCCCCAGCATTTT
TRBV6-1	TRBJ2-1	TRBD2	once	CASREAGGREQFF	TGTGCCAGCAGGGAAGCGGGGGGTAGAGAGCAGTTCTTC
TRBV6-5	TRBJ1-6	TRBD1	.	CASTRDRDGSPLHF	TGTGCCAGCACTAGGGACAGGGATGGTTCACCCCTCCACTTT
TRBV4-1	TRBJ1-2	TRBD1	.	CASSQGTGIPSYGYTF	TGCGCCAGCAGCCAAGGGACAGGGATCCCCTCCTATGGCTACACCTTC
TRBV2	TRBJ1-2	.	.	CASSELAGYTF	TGTGCCAGCAGTGAACTAGCGGGCTACACCTTC
TRBV29-1	TRBJ2-2	TRBD2	.	CSVSSGFNTGELFF	TGCAGCGTTAGTAGCGGGTTCAACACCGGGGAGCTGTTTTTT
TRBV5-6	TRBJ2-5	.	.	CASSLPSPQETQYF	TGTGCCAGCAGCTTGCCTAGTCCCCAAGAGACCCAGTACTTC
TRBV2	TRBJ2-5	.	.	CASMDGGYQETQYF	TGTGCCAGCATGGATGGAGGGTACCAAGAGACCCAGTACTTC
TRBV29-1	TRBJ2-3	.	.	CSPFNFNTDTQYF	TGCAGCCCTTTCAACTTTAACACAGATACGCAGTATTTT
TRBV5-1	TRBJ2-6	TRBD1	.	CASSLGDSPSGANVLTF	TGCGCCAGCAGCTTGGGGGACAGCCCCTCTGGGGCCAACGTCCTGACTTTC
TRBV27	TRBJ2-1	.	.	CASKGMVLREQFF	TGTGCCAGCAAGGGTATGGTTCTGCGTGAGCAGTTCTTC
TRBV12-5	TRBJ2-4	.	.	CASGLDNSDIQYF	TGTGCTAGTGGTTTGGATAACAGTGACATTCAGTACTTC
TRBV2	TRBJ2-3	.	.	CASSLSGQNTQYF	TGTGCCAGCTCCCTTAGTGGGCAAAATACGCAGTATTTT
TRBV7-2	TRBJ2-7	TRBD1	.	CASSGQGPYEQYF	TGTGCCAGCTCTGGACAGGGACCCTACGAGCAGTACTTC
TRBV5-6	TRBJ2-3	.	.	CASRSRGGPTDTQYF	TGTGCCAGCAGATCAAGGGGGGGGCCCACAGATACGCAGTATTTT
TRBV5-1	TRBJ2-1	.	.	CASSFPQGGDPYNEQFF	TGCGCCAGCAGCTTCCCTCAGGGTGGGGATCCCTACAATGAGCAGTTCTTC
TRBV5-4	TRBJ2-7	TRBD1	.	CASSFSGRGSSYEQYF	TGTGCCAGCAGCTTCTCTGGCAGGGGGTCCTCCTACGAGCAGTACTTC
TRBV29-1	TRBJ1-1	.	.	CSVLRGDTEAFF	TGCAGCGTTCTTCGGGGGGACACTGAAGCTTTCTTT
TRBV5-1	TRBJ2-3	TRBD2	.	CASSFTGGKDTQYF	TGCGCCAGCAGCTTTACGGGAGGTAAAGATACGCAGTATTTT
TRBV18	TRBJ2-7	.	.	CASSLGSEQYF	TGTGCCAGCTCACTAGGGTCCGAGCAGTACTTC